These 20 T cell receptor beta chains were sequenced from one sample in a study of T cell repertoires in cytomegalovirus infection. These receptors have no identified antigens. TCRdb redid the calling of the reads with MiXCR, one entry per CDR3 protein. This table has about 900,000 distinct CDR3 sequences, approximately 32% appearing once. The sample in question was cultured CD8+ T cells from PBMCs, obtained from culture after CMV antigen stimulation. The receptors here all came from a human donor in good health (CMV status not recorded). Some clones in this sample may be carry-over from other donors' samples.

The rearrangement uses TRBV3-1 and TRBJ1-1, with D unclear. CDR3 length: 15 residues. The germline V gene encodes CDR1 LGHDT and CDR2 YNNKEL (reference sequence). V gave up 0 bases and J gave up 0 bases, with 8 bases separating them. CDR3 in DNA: TGTGCCAGCAGCCAAGAGTCCGGACTGAACACTGAAGCTTTCTTT. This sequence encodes CASSQESGLNTEAFF.

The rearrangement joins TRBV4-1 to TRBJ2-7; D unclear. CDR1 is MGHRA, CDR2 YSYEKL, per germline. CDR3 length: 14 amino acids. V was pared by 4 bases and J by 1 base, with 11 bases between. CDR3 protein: CASSPSLGSYEQYF. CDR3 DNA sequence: TGCGCCAGCAGCCCCTCATTAGGGTCCTACGAGCAGTACTTC.

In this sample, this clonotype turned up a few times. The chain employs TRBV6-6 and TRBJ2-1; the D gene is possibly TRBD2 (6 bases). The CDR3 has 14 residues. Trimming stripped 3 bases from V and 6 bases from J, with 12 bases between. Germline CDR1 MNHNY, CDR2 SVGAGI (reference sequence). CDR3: CASSYWPEGNEQFF. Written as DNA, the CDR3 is TGTGCCAGCAGTTATTGGCCGGAGGGCAATGAGCAGTTCTTC.

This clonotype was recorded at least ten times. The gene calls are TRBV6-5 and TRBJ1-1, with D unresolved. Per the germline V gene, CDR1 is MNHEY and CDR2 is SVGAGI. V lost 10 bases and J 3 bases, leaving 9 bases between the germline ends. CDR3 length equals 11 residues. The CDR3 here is CATEWYTEAFF. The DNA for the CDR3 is TGTGCCACCGAATGGTACACTGAAGCTTTCTTT.

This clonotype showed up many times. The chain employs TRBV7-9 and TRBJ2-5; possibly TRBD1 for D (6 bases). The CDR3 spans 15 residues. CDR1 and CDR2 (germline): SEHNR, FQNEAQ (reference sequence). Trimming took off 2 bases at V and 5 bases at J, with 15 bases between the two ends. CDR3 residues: CASSLPGVVMETQYF. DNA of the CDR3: TGTGCCAGCAGCTTACCAGGGGTGGTGATGGAGACCCAGTACTTC.

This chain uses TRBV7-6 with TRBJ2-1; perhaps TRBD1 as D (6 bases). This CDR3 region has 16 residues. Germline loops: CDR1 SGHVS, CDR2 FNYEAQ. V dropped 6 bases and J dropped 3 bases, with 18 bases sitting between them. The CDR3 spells CASSPGPRGGYNEQFF. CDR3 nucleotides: TGTGCCAGCAGTCCTGGGCCGCGAGGGGGCTACAATGAGCAGTTCTTC.

This chain's CDR3 is CASVDSRGRLTEAFF. Here the CDR3 DNA reads TGCGCCAGTGTCGACAGTCGTGGTCGGCTCACTGAAGCTTTCTTT. The rearrangement uses TRBV10-2 and TRBJ1-1; a weak D match, TRBD1 (5 bases). This CDR3 contains 15 residues. The V end lost 9 bases, the J end lost 4 bases, and 21 bases lay between the germline ends. The germline V gene encodes CDR1 WSHSY and CDR2 SAAADI.

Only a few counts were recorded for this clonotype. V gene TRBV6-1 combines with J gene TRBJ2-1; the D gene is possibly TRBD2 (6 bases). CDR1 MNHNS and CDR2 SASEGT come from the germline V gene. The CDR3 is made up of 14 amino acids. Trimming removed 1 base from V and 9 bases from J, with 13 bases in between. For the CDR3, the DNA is TGTGCCAGCAGTGAAGTGGGACTTGGGGGTGAGCAGTTCTTC. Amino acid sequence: CASSEVGLGGEQFF.

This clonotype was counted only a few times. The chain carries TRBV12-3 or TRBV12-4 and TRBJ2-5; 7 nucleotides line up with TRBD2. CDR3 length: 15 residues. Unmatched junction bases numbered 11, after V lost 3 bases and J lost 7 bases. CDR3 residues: CASSFGQGREGTQYF. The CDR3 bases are TGTGCCAGCAGTTTCGGTCAGGGCAGGGAGGGGACCCAGTACTTC.

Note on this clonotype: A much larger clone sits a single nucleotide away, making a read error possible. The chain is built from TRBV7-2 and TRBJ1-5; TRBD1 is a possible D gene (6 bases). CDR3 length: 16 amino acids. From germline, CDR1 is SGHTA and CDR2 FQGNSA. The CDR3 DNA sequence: TGTGCCAGCAGCTCCCAGGGGTTCGGGGGCAATCAGCCCCAGCCTTTT. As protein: CASSSQGFGGNQPQPF.

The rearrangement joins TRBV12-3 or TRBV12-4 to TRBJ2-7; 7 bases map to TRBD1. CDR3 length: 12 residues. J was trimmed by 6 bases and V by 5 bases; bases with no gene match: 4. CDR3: CASSNRGSEQYF. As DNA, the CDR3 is TGTGCCAGCAGTAACAGGGGTAGCGAGCAGTACTTC.

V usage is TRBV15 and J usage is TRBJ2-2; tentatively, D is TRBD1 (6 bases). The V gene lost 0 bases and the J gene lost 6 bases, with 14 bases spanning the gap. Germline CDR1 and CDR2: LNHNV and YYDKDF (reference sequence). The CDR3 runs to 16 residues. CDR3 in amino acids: CATSRDRTGTAGELFF. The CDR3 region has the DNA TGTGCCACCAGCAGAGATCGAACAGGGACGGCCGGGGAGCTGTTTTTT.

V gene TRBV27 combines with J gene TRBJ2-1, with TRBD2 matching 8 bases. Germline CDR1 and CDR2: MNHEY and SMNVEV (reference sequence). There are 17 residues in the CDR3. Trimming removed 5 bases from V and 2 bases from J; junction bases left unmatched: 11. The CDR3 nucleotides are TGTGCCAGCAGTCCGCTGGGAGCGGGGGTCCCCTACAATGAGCAGTTCTTC. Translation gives CASSPLGAGVPYNEQFF.

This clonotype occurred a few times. DNA for the CDR3: TGTGCCAGCAGCTCCCGCCAGGGGGGTAACTATGGCTACACCTTC. Protein sequence: CASSSRQGGNYGYTF. This sequence joins TRBV7-9 and TRBJ1-2; 7 positions agree with TRBD1. Trimming cost V 4 bases and J 1 base; bases outside gene matches: 6. CDR3 length equals 15 residues. Germline-derived CDR1 and CDR2 are SEHNR and FQNEAQ (reference sequence). The full variable domain, its missing parts supplied by reference TRBV7-9 and TRBJ1-2, is DTGVSQNPRHKITKRGQNVTFRCDPISEHNRLYWYRQTLGQGPEFLTYFQNEAQLEKSRLLSDRFSAERPKGSFSTLEIQRTEQGDSAMYLCASSSRQGGNYGYTFGSGTRLTVV.

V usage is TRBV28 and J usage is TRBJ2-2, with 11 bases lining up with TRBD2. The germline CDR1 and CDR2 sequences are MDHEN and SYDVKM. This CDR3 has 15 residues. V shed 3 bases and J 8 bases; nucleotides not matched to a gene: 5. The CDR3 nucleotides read TGTGCCAGCAGTTTCCTAGCGGGGGGAAAGGGGGAGCTGTTTTTT. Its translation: CASSFLAGGKGELFF.

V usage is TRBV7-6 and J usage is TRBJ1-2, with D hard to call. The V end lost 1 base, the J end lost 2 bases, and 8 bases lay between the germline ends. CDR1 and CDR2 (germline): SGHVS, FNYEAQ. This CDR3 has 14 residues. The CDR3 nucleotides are TGTGCCAGCAGCTTAGGAGTCAGAAACTATGGCTACACCTTC. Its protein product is CASSLGVRNYGYTF.

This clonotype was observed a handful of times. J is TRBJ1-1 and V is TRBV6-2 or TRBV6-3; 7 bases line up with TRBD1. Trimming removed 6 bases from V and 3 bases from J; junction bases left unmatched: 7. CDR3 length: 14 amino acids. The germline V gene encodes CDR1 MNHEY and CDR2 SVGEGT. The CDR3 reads CASRGLQGDTEAFF. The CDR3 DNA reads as TGTGCCAGCAGGGGACTGCAGGGGGACACTGAAGCTTTCTTT.

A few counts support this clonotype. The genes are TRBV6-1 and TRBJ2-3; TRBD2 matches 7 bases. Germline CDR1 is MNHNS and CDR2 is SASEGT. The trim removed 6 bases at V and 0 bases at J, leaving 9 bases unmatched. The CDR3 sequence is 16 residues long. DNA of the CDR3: TGTGCCAGCAGCTCCCTAGCGGTCGCTAGCACAGATACGCAGTATTTT. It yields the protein CASSSLAVASTDTQYF.

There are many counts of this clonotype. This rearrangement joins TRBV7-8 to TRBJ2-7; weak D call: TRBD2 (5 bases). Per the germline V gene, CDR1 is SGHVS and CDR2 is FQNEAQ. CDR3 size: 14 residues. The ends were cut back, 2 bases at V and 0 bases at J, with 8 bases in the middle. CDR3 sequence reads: CASSLRRGSYEQYF. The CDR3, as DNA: TGTGCCAGCAGCTTACGACGGGGCTCCTACGAGCAGTACTTC.

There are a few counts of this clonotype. The CDR3 protein is CATSDLGLAGDMDEQFF. The CDR3 coding sequence is TGTGCCACCAGTGATTTGGGACTAGCGGGGGATATGGATGAGCAGTTCTTC. The chain couples TRBV24-1 to TRBJ2-1; 13 bases line up with TRBD2. Germline CDR1 KGHDR, CDR2 SFDVKD. The CDR3 is 17 residues long. V trimming: 0 bases; J trimming: 8 bases; junction bases outside the gene matches: 6.